A single sample gave rise to the 18 T cell receptor beta chains below, sequenced in a study of tumor and adjacent non-tumor tissue in lung cancer. No cell sorting was done before RNA was extracted from the tissue. A modified ARM-PCR protocol with three rounds of nested PCR amplified TCRbeta. TCRdb passed the multiplex PCR reads through MiXCR, listing each CDR3 protein once. The top ten clones hold more than 35% of a sample with some 99,000 distinct CDR3 sequences, 60% to 80% of them seen once. Input material: lung tumor tissue. The receptors were sampled from a woman aged 60 to 75 with non-small cell lung cancer.

Note on this clonotype: Germline is not matched at one junction end, which may reflect a read error. The CDR3 DNA sequence: TGTGCCTGCAGTTTAGATTCGGGGAGAAGCACTGAAGCTTTCTTT. This gives the protein CACSLDSGRSTEAFF. This chain joins TRBV11-3 and TRBJ1-1; D call uncertain. This CDR3 is 15 amino acids long. From germline, CDR1 is SGHNT and CDR2 YENEEA.

A word on this clonotype: In this CDR3 the conserved last residue, phenylalanine or tryptophan, is missing, so a read error is likely. Because the CDR3's place on the DNA is in doubt, the DNA is left out and the CDR3 is given as listed by TCRdb. The chain carries TRBV11-3 and TRBJ1-2; the table's D gene call, TRBD1, was not cross checked with the DNA. The CDR3 extends over 13 residues, inclusive of both ends. CDR1 is SGHNT, CDR2 YENEEA, per germline. The CDR3 region is CASSPTLKTGSTS.

This clonotype was seen many times. The chain is built from TRBV6-6 and TRBJ2-2, with 8 bases that match TRBD2. The germline V gene encodes CDR1 MNHNY and CDR2 SVGAGI (reference sequence). With 7 bases clipped from V and 0 bases from J, the junction kept 7 bases outside the gene matches. CDR3 length equals 16 residues. DNA for the CDR3: TGTGCCAGCACGGATAGCGGGGTACCGAACACCGGGGAGCTGTTTTTT. Translation gives CASTDSGVPNTGELFF.

Regarding this clonotype: The CDR3 end shows no conserved phenylalanine or tryptophan, and so a read error is likely. V and J are TRBV11-3 and TRBJ1-4; D is uncertain. V lost 1 base and J 3 bases, leaving 9 bases between the germline ends. This CDR3 has 15 residues. Looked up from germline, CDR1 is SGHNT and CDR2 is YENEEA. DNA for the CDR3: TGTGCCAGCAGCTTAGGAGACCCGGCTAATGAAAAACTGTTTATT. The encoded protein is CASSLGDPANEKLFI.

This chain uses TRBV6-5 with TRBJ2-3; 8 nucleotides line up with TRBD2. The CDR3 length is 15 residues. Germline lookup yields CDR1 MNHEY and CDR2 SVGAGI. Here the CDR3 DNA reads TGTCCCGGCAATGTAGCGGGATCTAGCACAGATACGCAGTATTTT. It specifies CPGNVAGSSTDTQYF.

Regarding this clonotype: The junction departs from germline at one end; a sequencing error may be responsible. The V gene is TRBV6-5, the J gene TRBJ2-5; TRBD2 matches at 13 bases. The CDR3 has 15 amino acids. The germline V gene has CDR1 MNHEY and CDR2 SVGAGI. CDR3 bases: TGTGCCAGCAGGCCAGGACTAGCGGGAGCGGAGAACCAGTACTTC. It translates to CASRPGLAGAENQYF.

With regard to this clonotype: A much larger clone is a single base away; this may be a read error. The chain employs TRBV6-6 and TRBJ2-5, with 10 bases identical to TRBD2. In germline, CDR1 is MNHNY, CDR2 SVGAGI (reference sequence). The junction had 2 bases not matched to a gene; V was cut back by 5 bases and J by 2 bases. The CDR3 sequence is 14 residues long. CDR3: CASSETSGQETQYF. The DNA of the CDR3 is TGTGCCAGCAGTGAGACTAGCGGGCAAGAGACCCAGTACTTC.

To note about this clonotype: Mismatch with germline at one junction end may stem from a read error. This chain joins TRBV20-1 and TRBJ2-2, with TRBD2 as a possible D gene (5 bases). Germline values: CDR1 DFQATT, CDR2 SNEGSKA (reference sequence). The CDR3 extends over 12 amino acids. The CDR3 here is CSTRSNTWELFF. As DNA, the CDR3 is TGCAGTACTAGATCGAACACCTGGGAACTGTTTTTT.

This clonotype was counted a few times. A much more abundant neighbour one base away suggests this may be a read error. The gene calls are TRBV29-1 and TRBJ2-2, with 7 bases matching TRBD2. The CDR3 has 14 amino acids. CDR1 and CDR2 (germline): SQVTM, ANQGSEA. CDR3 coding DNA: TGCAGCGGTCGGGAGGCTAGCGGCACCGGGGGGCTGTTTTTT. This encodes CSGREASGTGGLFF.

As concerns this clonotype: Given a much more abundant clone one base away, this may be a read error. The chain employs TRBV20-1 and TRBJ2-5, with 11 bases matching TRBD2. V was pared by 5 bases and J by 9 bases, with 14 bases of the junction left unmatched. The CDR3 has 15 amino acids. Germline CDR1 DFQATT, CDR2 SNEGSKA (reference sequence). The CDR3 reads CSAPPTSGVGKAQYF. CDR3 sequence (DNA): TGCAGTGCTCCCCCGACTAGCGGGGTGGGAAAGGCCCAGTACTTC.

About this clonotype: The conserved final phenylalanine or tryptophan is absent from the CDR3, which likely points to a read error. It is unclear where the CDR3 begins or ends on the DNA, so no DNA is shown, and the CDR3 is as TCRdb lists it. The genes are TRBV11-3 and TRBJ2-7. The CDR3 spans 14 amino acids, including both terminal residues. Germline CDR1 SGHNT, CDR2 YENEEA. Here the CDR3 reads CASSLEWGSYEQYI.

The chain uses TRBV11-2 and TRBJ1-1; the D is unclear. There are 16 residues in the CDR3. V was trimmed by 11 bases and J by 6 bases, leaving 28 bases between them. In germline, CDR1 is SGHAT, CDR2 FQNNGV. The CDR3 loop reads CAGSLDLGFGEAEAFF. The CDR3 nucleotides are TGTGCCGGGAGCTTAGATCTGGGGTTTGGGGAGGCTGAAGCTTTCTTT.

In the case of this clonotype: A junction end diverges from the germline sequence, so it may reflect a read error. This chain connects TRBV6-2 or TRBV6-3 to TRBJ2-1, with 7 bases lining up with TRBD1. CDR3 length: 15 residues. Germline V gene lookup returns CDR1 MNHEY and CDR2 SVGEGT. The CDR3 reads CANSKRDSSYNEQFF. The CDR3 DNA follows: TGTGCCAACAGCAAACGGGACAGTTCCTATAATGAGCAGTTCTTC.

This rearrangement joins TRBV11-1 to TRBJ2-1; D gene uncertain. Germline V gene lookup returns CDR1 SGHAT and CDR2 FQDESV (reference sequence). Deletions cut 6 bases from V and 9 bases from J, with 15 bases between. The CDR3 length is 13 residues. The CDR3 region has the DNA TGTGCCAGCAGTTACCTTTCCCGGTGTGAGCAGTTCTTC. Its translation: CASSYLSRCEQFF.

Concerning this clonotype: The junction and the germline gene differ at one end; a read error may be behind it. The J gene is TRBJ2-1, the V gene TRBV11-3; D is possibly TRBD2 (6 bases). The V gene's germline CDR1 is SGHNT and CDR2 YENEEA. The CDR3 is made up of 17 amino acids. The CDR3 loop reads CASSLEVTSVSHNEQLF. CDR3 sequence (DNA): TGTGCCAGCAGCTTAGAGGTGACTAGTGTGAGCCACAATGAGCAGTTGTTC. Full variable domain (remainder filled in from reference TRBV11-3 and TRBJ2-1): EAGVVQSPRYKIIEKKQPVAFWCNPISGHNTLYWYLQNLGQGPELLIRYENEEAVDDSQLPKDRFSAERLKGVDSTLKIQPAELGDSAVYLCASSLEVTSVSHNEQLFGPGTRLTVL.

Comment on this clonotype: A junction end diverges from the germline sequence, so it may reflect a read error. The chain joins TRBV11-2 to TRBJ2-7; D might be TRBD2 (5 bases). CDR1 is SGHAT and CDR2 is FQNNGV in the germline V gene. CDR3 length: 14 residues. CDR3 loop: CASTQDRGGNDQYF. CDR3 coding DNA: TGTGCCAGCACTCAGGACCGCGGAGGAAACGACCAGTACTTC.

Notes on this clonotype: The conserved phenylalanine or tryptophan is not found at the CDR3 terminus, so this likely reflects a read error. The rearrangement joins TRBV11-3 to TRBJ2-1, with 8 bases identical to TRBD2. The CDR3 loop spans 17 amino acids. Germline V lookup: CDR1 SGHNT, CDR2 YENEEA. CDR3: CARSLELTSESHNEQFI. CDR3 DNA sequence: TGTGCCAGGAGCTTAGAGTTGACTAGCGAGAGTCACAATGAGCAGTTCATC.

The V call is TRBV5-6, the J call TRBJ2-5; 11 bases line up with TRBD2. Germline CDR1 and CDR2: SGHDT and YYEEEE. This CDR3 contains 14 residues. The V and J ends lost 2 bases and 5 bases, in that order; junction bases with no gene match: 2. This CDR3 is CASSFSGGAETQYF. The CDR3 DNA follows: TGTGCCAGCAGCTTTAGCGGGGGGGCCGAGACCCAGTACTTC.